This TCR beta chain was captured by sequencing in a study of T cell clones after liver transplantation. The overall study: A pre-transplant mixed lymphocyte reaction with TCRbeta sequencing defined graft-donor-reactive clones followed in post-transplant blood. Tolerant meant at least one year fully off immunosuppression without liver enzymes above twice normal.

Germline loops: CDR1 SQVTM, CDR2 ANQGSEA. CDR3 size: 16 residues. V dropped 0 bases and J dropped 6; count of bases not matched to a gene: 9. Study-wide findings and caveats: Compared with third party-reactive sequences, donor-reactive ones declined more, independent of withdrawal success. Circulating graft-donor-reactive CD4 TCRbeta sequences fell significantly post-transplant in most of the 8 subjects.

A remark on this clone: Its target is not known.

Profiled with immunoSEQ multiplex PCR; TCRdb holds only in-frame clones, not every one. Of around 71,000 clones in the sample, approximately 80% were seen once. This receptor was identified in a human patient who received a liver transplant. Some of these T cells may belong to the graft donor. This sample comprised CD4+ T cells from blood, obtained 12 months after liver transplant. The rearrangement links TRBV29-1 to TRBJ2-1; TRBD2 matches 9 bases. The CDR3: CSVEEEATSGGNEQFF. In nucleotides, the CDR3 is TGCAGCGTTGAAGAGGAAGCGACTAGCGGAGGCAATGAGCAGTTCTTC.